These T cell receptor beta chains were read from a single sample in a study of OX40 agonist ivuxolimab in advanced cancers. Clones were read by immunoSEQ multiplex PCR, and TCRdb kept only the in-frame ones, dropping some. This table has approximately 22,000 clones, approximately 83% appearing once. The sequencing used CD4+ or CD8+ T cells sorted from blood, collected in a trial of the OX40 agonist ivuxolimab. The source of these receptors is an adult with an advanced solid tumor such as melanoma, head and neck, liver or kidney cancer. Each CDR3 is given with its conserved first and last residue. The D gene is left open where the match is weak. Clone size is given for some rows only: seen once, a few or many times, or a class if the clone is expanded.

j_call v_call d_call clone_size cdr3_nt cdr3_aa
TRBJ2-5 TRBV11-2 . . TGTGCCAGCAGCTCCTTATGGGGCAAAACCCAAGAGACCCAGTACTTC CASSSLWGKTQETQYF
TRBJ1-1 TRBV12-5 TRBD1 . TGTGCTAGTGGTTTGGAGACCGGGACAGGGGTCCGGAACACTGAAGCTTTCTTT CASGLETGTGVRNTEAFF
TRBJ2-7 TRBV5-4 TRBD1 . TGTGCCAGCAGCTTTCCCCCTCCGGGACAGGGCCCCTCGAACGAGCAGTACTTC CASSFPPPGQGPSNEQYF
TRBJ1-2 TRBV5-4 . few TGTGCCAGCAGCTCCTCAGCTGCGTACTATGGCTACACCTTC CASSSSAAYYGYTF
TRBJ2-7 TRBV5-4 TRBD2 medium-sized TGTGCCAGCAGCTTCGGGGATAGCGGGGGATACGAGCAGTACTTC CASSFGDSGGYEQYF
TRBJ1-3 TRBV19 . . TGTGCCAGTAGTAAACAGGGATCTGGAAACACCATATATTTT CASSKQGSGNTIYF
TRBJ2-7 TRBV4-1 . . TGCGCCAGCAGCCAAGCACTAGGCGGGACACCCGCATACGAGCAGTACTTC CASSQALGGTPAYEQYF
TRBJ2-2 TRBV5-1 . . TGCGCCAGCAGCTTGGTGGCCGTAAAGGTCGGCGGGGAGCTGTTTTTT CASSLVAVKVGGELFF
TRBJ2-1 TRBV4-3 TRBD2 . TGCGCCAGCAGCCAAGATCGATCGGGGGGCAATGAGCAGTTCTTC CASSQDRSGGNEQFF
TRBJ1-2 TRBV9 TRBD1 . TGTGCCAGCAGCGTAAAGGGGGCGATCTCCCCGGACGGCTACACCTTC CASSVKGAISPDGYTF
TRBJ2-1 TRBV6-5 . once TGTGCCAGCAGTTACTCCGCAGGGGGAGGATGGAATGAGCAGTTCTTC CASSYSAGGGWNEQFF
TRBJ2-1 TRBV6-4 . . TGTGCCAGCAGTCCGCGTTCATCCAGGTACCATGAGCAGTTCTTC CASSPRSSRYHEQFF
TRBJ1-1 TRBV5-6 . . TGTGCCAGCAGCTTGCCAGGTAACACTGAAGCTTTCTTT CASSLPGNTEAFF
TRBJ2-1 TRBV9 TRBD2 . TGTGCCAGCAGCGGGAGGGTTAGCGGGGGATTTTACAATGAGCAGTTCTTC CASSGRVSGGFYNEQFF
TRBJ2-3 TRBV7-9 TRBD2 once TGTGCCAGCTCTCCTCCGGGGGGGGGAAGGACAGATACGCAGTATTTT CASSPPGGGRTDTQYF
TRBJ2-7 TRBV29-1 . . TGCAGCGTTCAGGGAGGAGACGAGCAGTACTTC CSVQGGDEQYF
TRBJ2-7 TRBV13 TRBD2 . TGTGCCAGCAGCTTAGGACTAGCGGGGGGGCCGGGGGAGCAGTACTTC CASSLGLAGGPGEQYF
TRBJ1-1 TRBV5-4 . . TGTGCCAGCAGCTTGGCCTGGAGGGGTAGCACTGAAGCTTTCTTT CASSLAWRGSTEAFF
TRBJ2-3 TRBV5-1 . . TGCGCCAGCAGCTTGGCCCCCCTGGGGGATACGCAGTATTTT CASSLAPLGDTQYF